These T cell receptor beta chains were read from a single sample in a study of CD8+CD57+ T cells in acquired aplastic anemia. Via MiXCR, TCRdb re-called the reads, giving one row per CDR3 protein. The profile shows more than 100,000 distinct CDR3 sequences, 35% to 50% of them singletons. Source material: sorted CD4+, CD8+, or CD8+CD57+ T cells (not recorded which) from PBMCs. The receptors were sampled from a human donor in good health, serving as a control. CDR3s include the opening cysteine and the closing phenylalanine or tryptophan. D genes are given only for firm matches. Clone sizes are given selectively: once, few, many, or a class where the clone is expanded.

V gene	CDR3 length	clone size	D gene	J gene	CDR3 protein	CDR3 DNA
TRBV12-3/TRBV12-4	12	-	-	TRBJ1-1	CASNRVDTEAFF	TGTGCCAGTAACAGGGTTGACACTGAAGCTTTCTTT
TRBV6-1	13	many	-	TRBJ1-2	CASSRDSGYGYTF	TGTGCCAGCAGCCGGGATTCAGGCTATGGCTACACCTTC
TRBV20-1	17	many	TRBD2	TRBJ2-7	CSARSLSGLAGVHEQYF	TGCAGTGCTAGATCCCTGAGCGGACTAGCGGGAGTACACGAGCAGTACTTC
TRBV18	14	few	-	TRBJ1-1	CASSPRGENTEAFF	TGTGCCAGCTCACCACGAGGTGAGAACACTGAAGCTTTCTTT
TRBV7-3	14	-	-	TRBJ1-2	CASSSGAGGSGYTF	TGTGCCAGCAGCAGTGGAGCTGGGGGGAGTGGCTACACCTTC
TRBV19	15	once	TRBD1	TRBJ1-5	CASSTQTGGGQPQHF	TGTGCCAGTAGTACCCAGACAGGGGGAGGCCAGCCCCAGCATTTT
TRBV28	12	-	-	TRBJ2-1	CASIGWGDEQFF	TGTGCCAGCATAGGATGGGGCGATGAGCAGTTCTTC
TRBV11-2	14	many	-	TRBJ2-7	CASSPELASGEQYF	TGTGCCAGCAGCCCCGAGCTTGCTTCGGGAGAGCAGTACTTC
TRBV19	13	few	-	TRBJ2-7	CASSILVRSEQYF	TGTGCCAGTAGTATTCTGGTGAGGAGTGAGCAGTACTTC
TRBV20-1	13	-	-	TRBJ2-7	CSAPIRGSYEQYF	TGCAGTGCCCCGATCCGGGGATCCTACGAGCAGTACTTC
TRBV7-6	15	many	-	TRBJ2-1	CASSLGASRYNEQFF	TGTGCCAGCAGCTTAGGGGCCAGTCGCTACAATGAGCAGTTCTTC
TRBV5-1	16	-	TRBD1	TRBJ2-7	CASSLARQGRNYEQYF	TGCGCCAGCAGCTTGGCGAGACAGGGGAGGAACTACGAGCAGTACTTC
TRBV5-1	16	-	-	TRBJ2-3	CASSLGSRFITNTQYF	TGCGCCAGCAGCTTGGGGAGCCGATTTATCACGAATACGCAGTATTTT
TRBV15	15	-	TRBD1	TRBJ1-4	CATSRRRQGSEKLFF	TGTGCCACCAGCAGGCGAAGACAGGGTAGTGAAAAACTGTTTTTT
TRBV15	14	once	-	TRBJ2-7	CATGGTSGSYEQYF	TGTGCCACCGGCGGGACCTCGGGCTCCTACGAGCAGTACTTC
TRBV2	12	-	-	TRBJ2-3	CASSQSYNEQYF	TGTGCCAGCAGTCAATCGTACAATGAGCAGTATTTT
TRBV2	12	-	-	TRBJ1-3	CASSAGGNTIYF	TGTGCCAGCAGTGCAGGGGGAAACACCATATATTTT
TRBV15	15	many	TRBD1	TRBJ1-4	CATSRGAGQGEKLFF	TGTGCCACCAGCAGAGGAGCCGGACAGGGAGAAAAACTGTTTTTT
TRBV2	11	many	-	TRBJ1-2	CASSGHYGYTF	TGTGCCAGCAGTGGACACTATGGCTACACCTTC
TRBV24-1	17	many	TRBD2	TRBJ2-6	CATSRGGDFSGANVLTF	TGTGCCACCAGTCGTGGGGGGGATTTCTCTGGGGCCAACGTCCTGACTTTC
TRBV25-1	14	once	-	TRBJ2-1	CASSGTAWGNEQFF	TGTGCCAGCAGTGGGACAGCCTGGGGCAATGAGCAGTTCTTC
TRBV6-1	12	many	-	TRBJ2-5	CASSEEGETQYF	TGTGCCAGCAGTGAGGAGGGGGAGACCCAGTACTTC
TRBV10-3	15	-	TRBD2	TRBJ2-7	CAISTGSGGSYEQYF	TGTGCCATCAGTACTGGGAGCGGGGGGTCCTACGAGCAGTACTTC
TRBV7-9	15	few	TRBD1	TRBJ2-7	CASSLTAGQAYEQYF	TGTGCCAGCAGCTTAACGGCCGGACAGGCCTACGAGCAGTACTTC